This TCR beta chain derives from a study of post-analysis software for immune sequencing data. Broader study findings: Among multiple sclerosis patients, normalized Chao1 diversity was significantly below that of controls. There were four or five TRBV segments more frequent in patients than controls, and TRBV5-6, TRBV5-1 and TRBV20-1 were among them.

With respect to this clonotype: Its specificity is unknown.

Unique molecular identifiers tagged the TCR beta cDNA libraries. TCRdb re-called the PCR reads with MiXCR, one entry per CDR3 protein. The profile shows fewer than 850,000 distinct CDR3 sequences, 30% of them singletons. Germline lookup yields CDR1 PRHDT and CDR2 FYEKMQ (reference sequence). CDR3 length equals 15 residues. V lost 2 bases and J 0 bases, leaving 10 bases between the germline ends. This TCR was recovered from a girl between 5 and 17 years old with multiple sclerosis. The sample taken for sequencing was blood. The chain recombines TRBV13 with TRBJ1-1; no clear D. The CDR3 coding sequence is TGTGCCAGCAGCTTAATCGGAAGGATGAACACTGAAGCTTTCTTT. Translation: CASSLIGRMNTEAFF.